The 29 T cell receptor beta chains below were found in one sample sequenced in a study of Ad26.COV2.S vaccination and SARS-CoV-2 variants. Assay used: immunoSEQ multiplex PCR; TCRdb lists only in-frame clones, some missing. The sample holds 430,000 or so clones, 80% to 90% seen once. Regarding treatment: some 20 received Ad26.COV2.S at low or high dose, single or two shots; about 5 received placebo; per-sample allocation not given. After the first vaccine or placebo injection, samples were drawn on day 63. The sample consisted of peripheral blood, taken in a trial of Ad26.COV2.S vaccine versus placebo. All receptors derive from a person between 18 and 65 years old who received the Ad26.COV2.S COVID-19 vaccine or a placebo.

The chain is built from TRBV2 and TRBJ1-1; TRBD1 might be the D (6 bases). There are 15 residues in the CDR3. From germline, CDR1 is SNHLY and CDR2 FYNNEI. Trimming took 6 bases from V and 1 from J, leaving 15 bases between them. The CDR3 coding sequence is TGTGCCAGCAGCAATCCCGGGACACCGAACACTGAAGCTTTCTTT. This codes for CASSNPGTPNTEAFF.

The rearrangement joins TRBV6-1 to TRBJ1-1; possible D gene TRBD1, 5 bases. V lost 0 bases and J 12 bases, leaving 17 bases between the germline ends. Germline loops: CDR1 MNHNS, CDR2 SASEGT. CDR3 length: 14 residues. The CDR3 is CASSEARERQFSFF. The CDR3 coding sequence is TGTGCCAGCAGTGAAGCCAGGGAAAGACAGTTTTCTTTCTTT.

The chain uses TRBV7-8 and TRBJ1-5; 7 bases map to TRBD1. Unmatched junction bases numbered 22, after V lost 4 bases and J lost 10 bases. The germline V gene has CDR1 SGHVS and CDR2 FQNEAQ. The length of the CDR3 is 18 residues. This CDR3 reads CASSSLVGTATLNRPQHF. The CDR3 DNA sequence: TGTGCCAGCAGCTCCTTAGTGGGGACAGCTACCCTCAATCGTCCCCAGCATTTT.

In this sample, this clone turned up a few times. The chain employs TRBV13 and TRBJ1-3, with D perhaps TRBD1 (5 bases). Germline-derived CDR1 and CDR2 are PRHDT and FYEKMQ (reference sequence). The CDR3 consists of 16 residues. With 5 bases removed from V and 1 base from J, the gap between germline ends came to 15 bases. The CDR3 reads CASSPTGGLSGNTIYF. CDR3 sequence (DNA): TGTGCCAGCAGCCCCACGGGGGGTCTGTCTGGAAACACCATATATTTT.

The CDR3 protein is CASSAQGGETQYF. For the CDR3, the DNA is TGTGCCAGCAGCGCACAGGGAGGGGAGACCCAGTACTTC. The chain couples TRBV13 to TRBJ2-5; possible D gene TRBD2, 7 bases. This CDR3 comprises 13 residues. The germline gives CDR1 PRHDT, CDR2 FYEKMQ (reference sequence). Trimming pared 5 bases from V and 5 bases from J, leaving 12 bases between.

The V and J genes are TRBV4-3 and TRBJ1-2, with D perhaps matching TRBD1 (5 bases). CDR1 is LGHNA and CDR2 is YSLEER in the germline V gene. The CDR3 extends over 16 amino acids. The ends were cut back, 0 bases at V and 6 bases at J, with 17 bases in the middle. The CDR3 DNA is TGCGCCAGCAGCCAAGACACCTCCGGGACTTACGATGGCTACACCTTC. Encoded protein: CASSQDTSGTYDGYTF.

CDR3 nucleotide sequence: TGTGCCAGCAGCCACGGATGGGGCATAGCACAAGAGACCCAGTACTTC. Translation gives CASSHGWGIAQETQYF. V gene TRBV7-2 combines with J gene TRBJ2-5; tentatively, D is TRBD1 (5 bases). From germline, CDR1 is SGHTA and CDR2 FQGNSA. Trimming stripped 5 bases from V and 2 bases from J, with 18 bases between. CDR3 length: 16 residues.

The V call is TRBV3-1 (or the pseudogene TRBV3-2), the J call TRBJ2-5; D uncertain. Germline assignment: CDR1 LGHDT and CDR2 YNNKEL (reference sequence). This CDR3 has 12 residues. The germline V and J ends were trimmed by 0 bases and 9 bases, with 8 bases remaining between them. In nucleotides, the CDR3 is TGTGCCAGCAGCCAAGATCGGTTAGCCCAGTACTTC. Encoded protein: CASSQDRLAQYF.

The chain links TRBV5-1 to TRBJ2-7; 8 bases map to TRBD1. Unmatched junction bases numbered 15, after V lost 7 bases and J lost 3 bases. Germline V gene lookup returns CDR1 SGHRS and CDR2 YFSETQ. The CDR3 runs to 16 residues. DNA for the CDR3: TGCGCCAGCGAGCTTGGGGGGACAGGAGAGAACTACGAGCAGTACTTC. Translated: CASELGGTGENYEQYF.

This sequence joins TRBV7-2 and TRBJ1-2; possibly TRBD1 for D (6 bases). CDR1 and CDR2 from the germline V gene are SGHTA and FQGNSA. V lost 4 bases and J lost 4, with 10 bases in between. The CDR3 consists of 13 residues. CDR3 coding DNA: TGTGCCAGCAGCTCGGGGGCTGGCTATGGCTACACCTTC. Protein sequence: CASSSGAGYGYTF.

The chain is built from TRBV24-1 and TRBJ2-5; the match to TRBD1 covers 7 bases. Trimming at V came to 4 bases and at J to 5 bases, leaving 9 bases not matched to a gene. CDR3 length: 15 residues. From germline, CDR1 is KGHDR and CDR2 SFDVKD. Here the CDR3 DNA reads TGTGCCACCAGTGACCCGAGGGGGCCTCGCGAGACCCAGTACTTC. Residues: CATSDPRGPRETQYF.

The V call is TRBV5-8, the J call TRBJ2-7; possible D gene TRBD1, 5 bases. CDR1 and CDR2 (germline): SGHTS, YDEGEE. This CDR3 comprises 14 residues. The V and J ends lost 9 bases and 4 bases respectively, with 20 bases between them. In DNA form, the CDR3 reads TGTGCCATACCAAACAAGGGGAATGGGTACGAGCAGTACTTC. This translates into CAIPNKGNGYEQYF.

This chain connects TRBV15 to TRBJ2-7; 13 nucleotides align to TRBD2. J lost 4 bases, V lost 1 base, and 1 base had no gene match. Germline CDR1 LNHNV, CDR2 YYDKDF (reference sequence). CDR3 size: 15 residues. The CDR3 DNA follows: TGTGCCACCAGCAGAGGGACTAGCGGGAGTTACGAGCAGTACGTC. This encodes CATSRGTSGSYEQYV.

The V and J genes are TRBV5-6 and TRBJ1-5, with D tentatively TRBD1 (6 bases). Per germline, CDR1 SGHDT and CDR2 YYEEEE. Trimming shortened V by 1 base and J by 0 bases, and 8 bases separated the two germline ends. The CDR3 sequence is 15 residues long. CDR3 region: CASSLTGNSNQPQHF. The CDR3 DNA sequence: TGTGCCAGCAGCTTGACAGGGAATAGCAATCAGCCCCAGCATTTT.

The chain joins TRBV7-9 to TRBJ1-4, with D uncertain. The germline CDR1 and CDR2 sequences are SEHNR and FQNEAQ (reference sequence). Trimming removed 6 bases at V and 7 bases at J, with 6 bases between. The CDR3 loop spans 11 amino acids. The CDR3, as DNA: TGTGCCAGCAGTTCGATTGAAAAACTGTTTTTT. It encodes CASSSIEKLFF.

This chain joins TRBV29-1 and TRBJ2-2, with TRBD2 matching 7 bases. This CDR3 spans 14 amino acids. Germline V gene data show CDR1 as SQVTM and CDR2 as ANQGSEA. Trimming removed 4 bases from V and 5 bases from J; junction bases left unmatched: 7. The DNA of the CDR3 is TGCAGCGTTGGAACTAGCGTCACAACCGGGGAGCTGTTTTTT. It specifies CSVGTSVTTGELFF.

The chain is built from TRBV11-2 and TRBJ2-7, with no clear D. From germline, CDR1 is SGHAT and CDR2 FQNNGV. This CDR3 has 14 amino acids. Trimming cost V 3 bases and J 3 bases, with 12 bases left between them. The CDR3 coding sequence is TGTGCCAGCAGCTTCTCACAACGGAGCTACGAGCAGTACGTC. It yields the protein CASSFSQRSYEQYV.

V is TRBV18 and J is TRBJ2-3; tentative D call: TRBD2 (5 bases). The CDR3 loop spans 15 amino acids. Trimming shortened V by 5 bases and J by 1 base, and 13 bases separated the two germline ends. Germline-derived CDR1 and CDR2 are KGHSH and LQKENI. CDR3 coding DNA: TGTGCCAGCTCAACCGGCAGACTACGCACAGATACGCAGTATTTT. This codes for CASSTGRLRTDTQYF.

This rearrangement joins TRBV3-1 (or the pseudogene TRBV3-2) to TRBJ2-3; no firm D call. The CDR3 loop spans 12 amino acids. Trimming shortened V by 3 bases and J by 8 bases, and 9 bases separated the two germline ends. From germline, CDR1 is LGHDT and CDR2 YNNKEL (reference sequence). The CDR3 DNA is TGTGCCAGCAGCCACGCCTGGGGTACGCAGTATTTT. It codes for CASSHAWGTQYF.

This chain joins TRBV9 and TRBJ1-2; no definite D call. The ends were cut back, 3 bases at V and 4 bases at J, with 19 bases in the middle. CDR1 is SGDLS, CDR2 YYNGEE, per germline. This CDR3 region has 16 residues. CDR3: CASSAPYGNGGYGYTF. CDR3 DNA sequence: TGTGCCAGCAGCGCCCCGTACGGGAATGGCGGCTATGGCTACACCTTC.

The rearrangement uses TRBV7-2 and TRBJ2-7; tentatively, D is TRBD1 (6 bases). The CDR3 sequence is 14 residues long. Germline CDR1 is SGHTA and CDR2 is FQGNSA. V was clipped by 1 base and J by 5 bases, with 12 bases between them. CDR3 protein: CASSLGGGYNEQYF. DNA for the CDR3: TGTGCCAGCAGCTTAGGTGGGGGCTACAACGAGCAGTACTTC.

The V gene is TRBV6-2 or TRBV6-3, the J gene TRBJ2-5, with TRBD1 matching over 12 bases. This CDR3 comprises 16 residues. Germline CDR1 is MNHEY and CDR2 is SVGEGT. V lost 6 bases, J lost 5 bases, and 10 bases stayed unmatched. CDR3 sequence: CASSQPGQGAGETQYF. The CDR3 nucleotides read TGTGCCAGCAGCCAACCGGGACAGGGGGCAGGGGAGACCCAGTACTTC.

The DNA for the CDR3 is TGTGCCAGCAGCCCCGATAGCAATCAGCCCCAGCATTTT. Amino acids: CASSPDSNQPQHF. This chain connects TRBV7-9 to TRBJ1-5; the D is unclear. From germline, CDR1 is SEHNR and CDR2 FQNEAQ (reference sequence). Trimming cost V 5 bases and J 0 bases, with 5 bases left between them. This CDR3 is built from 13 residues.

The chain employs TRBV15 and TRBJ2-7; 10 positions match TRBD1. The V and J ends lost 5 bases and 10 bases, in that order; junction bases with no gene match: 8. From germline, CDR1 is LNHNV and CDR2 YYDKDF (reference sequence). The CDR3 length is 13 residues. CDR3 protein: CATSVDRGRFQYF. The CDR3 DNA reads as TGTGCCACCAGCGTAGACAGGGGGCGCTTTCAGTACTTC.

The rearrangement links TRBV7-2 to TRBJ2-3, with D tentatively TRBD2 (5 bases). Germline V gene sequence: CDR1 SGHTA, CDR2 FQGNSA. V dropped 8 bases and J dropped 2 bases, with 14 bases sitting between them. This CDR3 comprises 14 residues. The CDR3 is CASGRAAPTDTQYF. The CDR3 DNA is TGTGCCAGCGGGCGGGCGGCCCCCACAGATACGCAGTATTTT.

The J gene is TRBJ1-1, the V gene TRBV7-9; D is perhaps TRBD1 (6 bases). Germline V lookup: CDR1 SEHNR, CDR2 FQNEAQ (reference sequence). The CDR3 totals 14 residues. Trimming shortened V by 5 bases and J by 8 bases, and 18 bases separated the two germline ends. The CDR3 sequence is CASSQPNADREAFF. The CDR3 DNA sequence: TGTGCCAGCAGCCAACCGAACGCGGACAGAGAAGCTTTCTTT. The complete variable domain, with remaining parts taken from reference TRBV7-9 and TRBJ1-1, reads DTGVSQNPRHKITKRGQNVTFRCDPISEHNRLYWYRQTLGQGPEFLTYFQNEAQLEKSRLLSDRFSAERPKGSFSTLEIQRTEQGDSAMYLCASSQPNADREAFFGQGTRLTVV.

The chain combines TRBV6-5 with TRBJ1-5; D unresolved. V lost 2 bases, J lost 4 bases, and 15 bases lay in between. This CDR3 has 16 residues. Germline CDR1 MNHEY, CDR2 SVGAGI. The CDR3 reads CASSYPTDPENQPQHF. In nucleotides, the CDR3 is TGTGCCAGCAGTTACCCGACGGACCCGGAGAATCAGCCCCAGCATTTT.

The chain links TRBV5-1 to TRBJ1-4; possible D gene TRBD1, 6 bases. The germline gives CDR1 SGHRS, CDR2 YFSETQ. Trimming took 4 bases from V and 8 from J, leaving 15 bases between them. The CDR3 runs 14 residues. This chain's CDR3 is CASSLQGTGEKLFF. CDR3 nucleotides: TGCGCCAGCAGCCTACAGGGTACGGGGGAAAAACTGTTTTTT.

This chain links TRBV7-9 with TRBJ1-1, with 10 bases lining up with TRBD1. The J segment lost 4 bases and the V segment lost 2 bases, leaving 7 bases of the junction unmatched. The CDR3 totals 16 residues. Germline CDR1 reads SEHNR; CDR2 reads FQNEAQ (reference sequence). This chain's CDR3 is CASSLRTGGVGTEAFF. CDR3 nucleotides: TGTGCCAGCAGCTTACGGACAGGGGGGGTCGGCACTGAAGCTTTCTTT.